This TCR beta chain is from a study of blood T cell repertoires in COVID-19. Study information: Samples taken during acute and convalescent COVID-19 were collected in the United States, Italy and Spain.

Profiled with immunoSEQ multiplex PCR; TCRdb holds only in-frame clones, not every one. There are 250,000 or so clones in the sample; 80% to 90% occur only once, and approximately 1.9% lies in the top ten. Two negative PCRs, clearance, or symptom resolution had been documented for recovered Cohort 3 donors. This receptor was taken from a woman in her forties or fifties who had recovered from COVID-19. Material: PBMCs or T cells enriched from blood (not recorded which).

The CDR3 is CASSRRGQDISGNTIYF. The CDR3 DNA reads as TGTGCCAGCAGTAGACGGGGACAGGATATCTCTGGAAACACCATATATTTT. The chain couples TRBV25-1 to TRBJ1-3; TRBD1 agrees at 8 bases. V shed 5 bases, J shed 0 bases, and the junction held 9 bases outside the gene matches. This CDR3 region has 17 residues. Germline-derived CDR1 and CDR2 are MGHDK and SYGVNS.